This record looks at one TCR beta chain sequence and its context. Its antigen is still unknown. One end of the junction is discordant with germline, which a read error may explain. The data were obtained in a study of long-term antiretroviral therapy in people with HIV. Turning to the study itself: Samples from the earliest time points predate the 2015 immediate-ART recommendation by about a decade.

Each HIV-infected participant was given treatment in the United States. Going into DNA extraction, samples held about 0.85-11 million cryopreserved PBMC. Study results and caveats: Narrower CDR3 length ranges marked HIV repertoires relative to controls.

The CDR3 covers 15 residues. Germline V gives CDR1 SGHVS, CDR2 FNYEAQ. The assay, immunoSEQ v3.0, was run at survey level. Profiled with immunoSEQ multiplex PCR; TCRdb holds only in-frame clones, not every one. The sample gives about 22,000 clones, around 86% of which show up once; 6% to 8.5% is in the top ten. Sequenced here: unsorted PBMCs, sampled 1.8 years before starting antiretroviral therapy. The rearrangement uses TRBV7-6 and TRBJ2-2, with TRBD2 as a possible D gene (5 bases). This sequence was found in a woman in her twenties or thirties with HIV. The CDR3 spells CASSLVGGPAGKLFF. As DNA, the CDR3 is TGTGCCAGCAGCTTAGTCGGAGGCCCCGCCGGGAAGCTGTTTTTT.